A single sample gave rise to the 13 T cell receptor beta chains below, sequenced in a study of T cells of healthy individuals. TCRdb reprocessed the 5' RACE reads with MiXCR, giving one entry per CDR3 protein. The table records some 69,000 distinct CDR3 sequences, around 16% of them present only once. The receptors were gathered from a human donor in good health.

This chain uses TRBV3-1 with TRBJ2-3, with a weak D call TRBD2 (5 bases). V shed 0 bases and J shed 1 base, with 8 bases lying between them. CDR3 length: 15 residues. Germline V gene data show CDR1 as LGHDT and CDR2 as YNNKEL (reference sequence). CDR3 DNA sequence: TGTGCCAGCAGCCAAGAAGGAGCGGGCACAGATACGCAGTATTTT. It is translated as CASSQEGAGTDTQYF.

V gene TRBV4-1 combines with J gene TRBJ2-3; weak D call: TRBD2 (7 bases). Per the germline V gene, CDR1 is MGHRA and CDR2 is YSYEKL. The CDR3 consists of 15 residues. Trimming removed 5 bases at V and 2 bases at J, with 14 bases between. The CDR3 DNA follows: TGCGCCAGCAGCAAACAGCGGGGACACACAGATACGCAGTATTTT. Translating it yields CASSKQRGHTDTQYF.

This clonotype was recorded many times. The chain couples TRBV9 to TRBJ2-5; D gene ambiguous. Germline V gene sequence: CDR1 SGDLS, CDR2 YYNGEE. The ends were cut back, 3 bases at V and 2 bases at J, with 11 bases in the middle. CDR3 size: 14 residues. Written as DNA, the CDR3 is TGTGCCAGCAGCGCGCAAGTCCAACAAGAGACCCAGTACTTC. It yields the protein CASSAQVQQETQYF.

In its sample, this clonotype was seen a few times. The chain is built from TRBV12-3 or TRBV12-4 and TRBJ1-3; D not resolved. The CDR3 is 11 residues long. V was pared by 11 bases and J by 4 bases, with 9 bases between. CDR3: CAYRTGNTIYF. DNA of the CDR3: TGTGCCTACCGGACGGGAAACACCATATATTTT.

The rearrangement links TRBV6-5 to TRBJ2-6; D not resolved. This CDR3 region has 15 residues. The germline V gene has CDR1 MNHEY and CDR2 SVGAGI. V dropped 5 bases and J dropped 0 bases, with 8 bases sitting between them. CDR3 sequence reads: CASSPPGSGANVLTF. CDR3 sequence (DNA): TGTGCCAGCAGTCCTCCAGGCTCTGGGGCCAACGTCCTGACTTTC.

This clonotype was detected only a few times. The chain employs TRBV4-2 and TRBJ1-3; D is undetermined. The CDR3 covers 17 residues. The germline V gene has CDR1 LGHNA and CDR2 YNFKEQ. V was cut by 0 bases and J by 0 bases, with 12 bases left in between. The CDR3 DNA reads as TGTGCCAGCAGCCAAGAAGAACCCGTCAACTCTGGAAACACCATATATTTT. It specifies CASSQEEPVNSGNTIYF.

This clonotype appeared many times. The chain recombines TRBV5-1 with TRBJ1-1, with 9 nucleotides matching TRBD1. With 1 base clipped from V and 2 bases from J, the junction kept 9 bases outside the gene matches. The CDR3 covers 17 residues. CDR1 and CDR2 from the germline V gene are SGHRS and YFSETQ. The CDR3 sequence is CASSLLPRQGGNTEAFF. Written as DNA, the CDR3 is TGCGCCAGCAGCTTGTTGCCCCGACAGGGGGGAAACACTGAAGCTTTCTTT.

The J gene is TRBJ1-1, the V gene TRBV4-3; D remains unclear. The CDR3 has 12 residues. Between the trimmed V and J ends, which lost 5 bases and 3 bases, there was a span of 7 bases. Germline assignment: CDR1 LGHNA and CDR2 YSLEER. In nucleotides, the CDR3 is TGCGCCAGCAGCGACCGGTACACTGAAGCTTTCTTT. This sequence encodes CASSDRYTEAFF.

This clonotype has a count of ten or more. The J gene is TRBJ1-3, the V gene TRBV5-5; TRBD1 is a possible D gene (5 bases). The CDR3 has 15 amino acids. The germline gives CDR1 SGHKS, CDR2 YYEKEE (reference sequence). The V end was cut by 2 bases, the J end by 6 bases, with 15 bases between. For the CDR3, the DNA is TGTGCCAGCAGCTTTGAGATGGGGGGGACAAACACCATATATTTT. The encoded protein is CASSFEMGGTNTIYF.

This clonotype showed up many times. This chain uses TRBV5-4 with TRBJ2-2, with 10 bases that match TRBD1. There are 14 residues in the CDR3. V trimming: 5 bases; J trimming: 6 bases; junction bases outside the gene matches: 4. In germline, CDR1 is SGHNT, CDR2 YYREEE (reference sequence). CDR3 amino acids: CASRRTGGPGELFF. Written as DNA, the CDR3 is TGTGCCAGCAGGAGGACAGGGGGGCCCGGGGAGCTGTTTTTT.

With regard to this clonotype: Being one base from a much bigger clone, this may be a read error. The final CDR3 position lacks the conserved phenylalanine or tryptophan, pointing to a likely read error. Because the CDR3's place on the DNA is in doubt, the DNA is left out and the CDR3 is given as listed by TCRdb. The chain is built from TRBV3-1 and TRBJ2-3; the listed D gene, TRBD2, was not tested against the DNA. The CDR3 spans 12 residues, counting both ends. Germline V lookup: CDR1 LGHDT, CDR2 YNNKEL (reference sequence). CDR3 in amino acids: CASSAKATSVEA.

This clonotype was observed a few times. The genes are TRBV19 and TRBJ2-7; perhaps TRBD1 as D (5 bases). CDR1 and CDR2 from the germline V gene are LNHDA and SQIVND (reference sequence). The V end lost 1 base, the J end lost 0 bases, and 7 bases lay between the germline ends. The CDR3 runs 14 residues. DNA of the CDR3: TGTGCCAGTAGTATAGGGGGCGGCTCCTACGAGCAGTACTTC. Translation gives CASSIGGGSYEQYF.

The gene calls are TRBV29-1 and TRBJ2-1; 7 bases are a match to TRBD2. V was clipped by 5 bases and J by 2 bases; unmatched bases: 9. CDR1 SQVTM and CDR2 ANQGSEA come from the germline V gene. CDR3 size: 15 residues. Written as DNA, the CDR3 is TGCAGCGTTCATACTAGCGTGGGCCCCTACAATGAGCAGTTCTTC. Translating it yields CSVHTSVGPYNEQFF.